This T cell receptor (beta chain) was sequenced for a study of T cell responses to AZD1222 COVID-19 vaccine. At the level of the study: Second doses that came at about 4 or about 12 weeks were put together.

The germline gives CDR1 MGHRA, CDR2 YSYEKL. The CDR3 runs to 16 residues. Trimming cost V 0 bases and J 1 base, with 12 bases left between them. This table comes from immunoSEQ multiplex PCR, and its TCRdb copy is limited to in-frame clones, with some not included. The sample has under 150,000 clones; approximately 91% are singletons. The source was peripheral blood, collected on day 0 of AZD1222 vaccination. The genes are TRBV4-1 and TRBJ2-5; the D is unclear. The TCR was taken from an adult in good health. CDR3 sequence: CASSQDRSPSQETQYF. CDR3 sequence (DNA): TGCGCCAGCAGCCAAGATAGAAGTCCCAGCCAAGAGACCCAGTACTTC.